Listed below are T cell receptor beta chains from one sample, sequenced in a study of blood T cell repertoires in COVID-19. The assay was immunoSEQ multiplex PCR, and TCRdb's table has in-frame clones only and misses some. The table records approximately 250,000 clones, around nine tenths of them present only once. The sample consisted of peripheral blood. These receptors were taken from a man aged 40-55 years with active or convalescent COVID-19. The CDR3 runs from the conserved cysteine through the conserved F or W. Each record gives: clone size, J gene, D gene, V gene, CDR3 protein, CDR3 DNA. A D gene is named only where the DNA matches it firmly. The listing skips clone size in some rows; elsewhere it reads once, few, many or a size class.

NA,TRBJ2-3,NA,TRBV12-3/TRBV12-4,CASSASSTDTQYF,TGTGCCAGCAGCGCGTCTAGCACAGATACGCAGTATTTT
NA,TRBJ1-1,NA,TRBV12-5,CASGFFQGKNTEAFF,TGTGCTAGTGGTTTCTTCCAGGGTAAGAACACTGAAGCTTTCTTT
NA,TRBJ2-5,NA,TRBV5-1,CASSLFRTHQETQYF,TGCGCCAGCAGCTTGTTCCGGACACACCAAGAGACCCAGTACTTC
NA,TRBJ1-6,NA,TRBV29-1,CSVESGGGDTYNSPLHF,TGCAGCGTTGAAAGTGGTGGCGGGGATACCTATAATTCACCCCTCCACTTT
NA,TRBJ1-2,NA,TRBV2,CASSAWTVSGGYTF,TGTGCCAGCAGTGCCTGGACAGTTTCTGGCGGCTACACCTTC
NA,TRBJ2-7,NA,TRBV6-5,CASSYSYRDSYEQYF,TGTGCCAGCAGTTACTCTTACAGGGACTCCTACGAGCAGTACTTC
NA,TRBJ1-4,NA,TRBV15,CATSRERAGDEKLFF,TGTGCCACCAGCCGGGAAAGGGCAGGGGATGAAAAACTGTTTTTT
NA,TRBJ2-1,TRBD1,TRBV24-1,CATSDLPGTGIVNEQFF,TGTGCCACCAGTGATTTGCCTGGGACAGGGATAGTGAATGAGCAGTTCTTC
few,TRBJ1-4,NA,TRBV13,CASSSSHRQAEKLFF,TGTGCCAGCAGCTCTTCCCACAGACAGGCAGAAAAACTGTTTTTT
NA,TRBJ2-3,TRBD1,TRBV6-5,CASSPGQVTDTQYF,TGTGCCAGCAGTCCCGGACAGGTCACAGATACGCAGTATTTT
NA,TRBJ2-1,TRBD2,TRBV28,CASKLAGGHNEQFF,TGTGCCAGCAAACTAGCGGGGGGGCACAATGAGCAGTTCTTC
NA,TRBJ1-2,NA,TRBV5-1,CASTPEQAGYGYTF,TGCGCCAGCACCCCTGAGCAGGCGGGGTATGGCTACACCTTC
few,TRBJ1-3,NA,TRBV4-1,CASSQWLSGNTIYF,TGCGCCAGCAGCCAGTGGCTCTCTGGAAACACCATATATTTT
NA,TRBJ2-7,NA,TRBV24-1,CATSDSNQVFGEQYF,TGTGCCACCAGTGATTCGAACCAGGTTTTCGGCGAGCAGTACTTC
NA,TRBJ2-1,TRBD1,TRBV3-1/TRBV3-2,CASSQEAGLPGQGTNEQFF,TGTGCCAGCAGCCAGGAGGCCGGCCTACCGGGACAGGGAACCAATGAGCAGTTCTTC
few,TRBJ2-2,NA,TRBV2,CASDWDKNTGELFF,TGTGCCAGCGATTGGGACAAGAACACCGGGGAGCTGTTTTTT
NA,TRBJ1-6,NA,TRBV2,CASSQAGDTNSPLHF,TGTGCCAGCAGTCAAGCAGGAGATACTAATTCACCCCTCCACTTT
NA,TRBJ2-7,TRBD1,TRBV24-1,CATSDLHRDSKQYF,TGTGCCACCAGTGATTTGCACCGGGACAGCAAGCAGTACTTC
NA,TRBJ2-1,TRBD1,TRBV5-1,CASRPGQGVVNEQFF,TGCGCCAGCCGCCCGGGACAGGGGGTCGTCAATGAGCAGTTCTTC
few,TRBJ2-5,NA,TRBV20-1,CSAREGPLIHF,TGCAGTGCTAGAGAGGGGCCGTTGATCCACTTC
NA,TRBJ2-5,NA,TRBV25-1,CASSNMWGLRTQYF,TGTGCCAGCAGTAACATGTGGGGCTTGAGGACCCAGTACTTC
NA,TRBJ1-2,TRBD1,TRBV5-6,CASSAMDRAGYTF,TGTGCCAGCAGCGCTATGGACAGGGCAGGCTACACCTTC
NA,TRBJ2-3,NA,TRBV28,CASSISEVSVTQYF,TGTGCCAGCAGTATCTCGGAGGTGTCGGTTACGCAGTATTTT